One TCR beta chain is described in this entry. The target antigen is unknown. V was clipped by 0 bases and J by 5 bases, with 8 bases between them. CDR3 length: 14 residues. CDR1 is SGHRS and CDR2 is YFSETQ in the germline V gene. The source of the sample is a study of T cells in Graves' hyperthyroidism and ophthalmopathy. Study findings and constraints: Blood held most thyroid clonotypes expanded above 0.001 frequency.

Amplification of TCR beta CDR3 regions was performed using RNA transcripts as template. The TCR CDR3 first-round RT-PCR relied on the HTBI primer set. TCRdb itself ran the multiplex PCR reads through MiXCR, one entry per CDR3 protein. The table lists some 800,000 distinct CDR3 sequences, about two fifths of them singletons, with about 8.9% in the top ten. The study left out patients who had uncontrolled infection, other autoimmune disease, pregnancy or lactation. The chain has TRBV5-1 and TRBJ1-4; no definite D call. Sequenced sample: blood. The sequence came from a man between 18 and 29 years old with Graves' hyperthyroidism. The CDR3 DNA reads as TGCGCCAGCAGCTTGGCGTTGGGGAATGAAAAACTGTTTTTT. Translating it yields CASSLALGNEKLFF.